This T cell receptor beta chain comes out of a study of blood T cell repertoires in COVID-19. Study summary: Acute and convalescent COVID-19 specimens originated in the United States, Italy and Spain.

Trimming left V 1 base short and J 5 bases short, with 11 bases between. Germline V gene data show CDR1 as SGHRS and CDR2 as YFSETQ. This CDR3 spans 14 amino acids. Original handling: Reference gene primers were amplified, and this amplification served to estimate nucleated cell counts. TCRdb keeps only in-frame clones here, not all; method: immunoSEQ multiplex PCR. That table supplies the V and J calls and clone size; D and trimming were determined from the DNA. The sample yields approximately 140,000 clones, 75% to 90% seen once. Comments on this clone: Other DNA variants within this sample encode the same CDR3.

The rearrangement uses TRBV5-1 and TRBJ2-3; tentatively, D is TRBD2 (5 bases). The receptor was derived from a man in his late teens or twenties with COVID-19, enrolled during active disease. The sequenced sample consisted of peripheral blood. The CDR3 loop is CASSLSPGEDTQYF. In nucleotides, the CDR3 is TGCGCCAGCAGCTTGAGCCCCGGGGAAGATACGCAGTATTTT.